The source of this T cell receptor (beta chain) is a study of T cells in Graves' hyperthyroidism and ophthalmopathy. Study-wide background: Any treatment followed the collection of peripheral blood at initial diagnosis.

TCR beta CDR3 sequences were amplified from RNA transcripts. TCR CDR3 underwent first-round RT-PCR with the HTBI primer set. TCRdb itself ran the multiplex PCR reads through MiXCR, one entry per CDR3 protein. The table includes roughly 570,000 distinct CDR3 sequences, 15% to 18% detected once. V dropped 4 bases and J dropped 8 bases, with 11 bases sitting between them. Germline V lookup: CDR1 SQVTM, CDR2 ANQGSEA. The CDR3 totals 12 residues. This clonotype was seen once. These patients, aged 18 to 65, had recently diagnosed hyperthyroidism lasting under 2 months. Clinical symptoms, serum thyroxine, TRAb, thyroid ultrasound and orbital computed tomography established diagnosis.

The sequencing input was blood. The chain employs TRBV29-1 and TRBJ1-4, with a weak D call TRBD1 (6 bases). This clonotype originated in a woman in her twenties or thirties with Graves' hyperthyroidism. The chain's CDR3 is CSVAEGGEKLFF. CDR3 coding DNA: TGCAGCGTTGCTGAGGGGGGAGAAAAACTGTTTTTT.